The sequence of this T cell receptor (beta chain) was determined in a study of blood T cell repertoires in COVID-19. Study overall: COVID-19 samples, acute and convalescent, were from the United States, Italy and Spain.

Per the original methods: Reference gene primer amplification gave nucleated cell count estimates. The protocol was immunoSEQ multiplex PCR, while the TCRdb copy is restricted to in-frame clones and leaves out a portion. V and J calls and clone size are those listed in that table; D and trimming were worked out from the DNA. The data hold around 160,000 clones, with 81% observed a single time. The germline gives CDR1 SGHNT, CDR2 YYREEE (reference sequence). V dropped 0 bases and J dropped 5; count of bases not matched to a gene: 11. The CDR3 is 19 residues long. Sequencing was performed on peripheral blood. This chain links TRBV5-4 with TRBJ2-3, with 14 bases identical to TRBD2. This receptor was identified in a man aged 55-75 years with active or convalescent COVID-19. Here the CDR3 DNA reads TGTGCCAGCAGCTTGGTGGGGAACCCCGGACTAGCGGGAGGAGATACGCAGTATTTT. It specifies CASSLVGNPGLAGGDTQYF. The full variable domain, its missing parts supplied by reference TRBV5-4 and TRBJ2-3, is ETGVTQSPTHLIKTRGQQVTLRCSSQSGHNTVSWYQQALGQGPQFIFQYYREEENGRGNFPPRFSGLQFPNYSSELNVNALELDDSALYLCASSLVGNPGLAGGDTQYFGPGTRLTVL.